One and the same sample provided the 16 T cell receptor beta chains below, sequenced in a study of CD8+ T cells in alopecia areata. Treatment given: oral pan-JAK inhibitor, 5-10 mg twice daily. After isolation, RNA underwent reverse transcription to generate cDNA as the sequencing template. The repertoire was sequenced with immunoSEQ multiplex PCR; TCRdb's copy has only in-frame clones and lacks some. This sample has 150,000 to 200,000 clones, with roughly 53% found just once. The sample here was CD8+ T cells sorted from blood, taken at week 24, from a patient treated with tofacitinib. The source of these receptors is a human donor with alopecia areata.

The chain carries TRBV2 and TRBJ1-2; possibly TRBD1 for D (6 bases). The CDR3 extends over 12 amino acids. Germline CDR1 and CDR2: SNHLY and FYNNEI. V was cut by 9 bases and J by 4 bases, with 12 bases left in between. CDR3 sequence reads: CASVGARYGYTF. The CDR3, as DNA: TGTGCCAGTGTGGGGGCCCGCTATGGCTACACCTTC.

Comments on this clone: This sample includes further DNA sequences coding for the same CDR3. The chain is built from TRBV6-1 and TRBJ2-7; no firm D call. Germline V lookup: CDR1 MNHNS, CDR2 SASEGT. V lost 8 bases and J lost 1, with 3 bases in between. The CDR3 length is 10 residues. The CDR3 DNA reads as TGTGCCAGCGGTTCCTACGAGCAGTACTTC. This translates into CASGSYEQYF.

V usage is TRBV7-9 and J usage is TRBJ1-6, with 9 bases lining up with TRBD1. The CDR3 contains 16 residues. The germline V gene has CDR1 SEHNR and CDR2 FQNEAQ (reference sequence). The ends lost 4 bases at V and 7 bases at J; junction bases unmatched: 8. CDR3 protein: CASSSPGQGANSPLHF. In DNA form, the CDR3 reads TGTGCCAGCAGCTCTCCGGGACAGGGTGCCAATTCACCCCTCCACTTT.

CDR3 sequence (DNA): TGCAGCGTTGTAGACTCAGAAGCCTACGAGCAGTACTTC. Translated: CSVVDSEAYEQYF. V gene TRBV29-1 combines with J gene TRBJ2-7; D is uncertain. Trimming removed 4 bases at V and 2 bases at J, with 12 bases between. Per germline, CDR1 SQVTM and CDR2 ANQGSEA. The CDR3 contains 13 residues.

The chain is built from TRBV29-1 and TRBJ2-6; D is unresolved. Per the germline V gene, CDR1 is SQVTM and CDR2 is ANQGSEA. Trimming pared 6 bases from V and 1 base from J, leaving 10 bases between. This CDR3 spans 14 amino acids. The CDR3 region has the DNA TGCAGCGTCTATGACCATTCTGGGGCCAACGTCCTGACTTTC. Protein: CSVYDHSGANVLTF.

V gene TRBV27 combines with J gene TRBJ1-2; TRBD1 agrees at 7 bases. Looked up from germline, CDR1 is MNHEY and CDR2 is SMNVEV (reference sequence). With V trimmed by 0 bases and J by 4 bases, 5 bases remained unmatched. The CDR3 length is 15 residues. The CDR3 spells CASSLSAGGGYGYTF. In DNA form, the CDR3 reads TGTGCCAGCAGTTTATCGGCAGGGGGGGGCTATGGCTACACCTTC.

The chain employs TRBV10-3 and TRBJ2-7; TRBD2 might be the D (6 bases). Germline V gives CDR1 ENHRY, CDR2 SYGVKD. V lost 8 bases to trimming and J lost 7 bases, with 18 bases between them. CDR3 length: 13 residues. The CDR3 protein is CAIGGTRSFEQYF. In nucleotides, the CDR3 is TGTGCCATCGGTGGGACTCGCTCCTTTGAGCAGTACTTC.

In regard to this clone: In the same sample, other DNA sequences code for this CDR3. The chain links TRBV7-9 to TRBJ1-1; no firm D call. Trimming left V 5 bases short and J 2 bases short, with 3 bases between. Germline V gene sequence: CDR1 SEHNR, CDR2 FQNEAQ (reference sequence). This CDR3 has 11 residues. The CDR3 bases are TGTGCCAGCAGCCTCAACACTGAAGCTTTCTTT. Its translation is CASSLNTEAFF.

The chain uses TRBV7-9 and TRBJ2-3, with 8 bases matching TRBD1. The V and J ends lost 5 bases and 1 base, in that order; junction bases with no gene match: 5. Looked up from germline, CDR1 is SEHNR and CDR2 is FQNEAQ (reference sequence). This CDR3 has 15 amino acids. CDR3 loop: CASSNRDRRTDTQYF. The CDR3 DNA sequence: TGTGCCAGCAGCAACCGGGACAGGCGCACAGATACGCAGTATTTT. The full variable domain, completed using reference TRBV7-9 and TRBJ2-3, is DTGVSQNPRHKITKRGQNVTFRCDPISEHNRLYWYRQTLGQGPEFLTYFQNEAQLEKSRLLSDRFSAERPKGSFSTLEIQRTEQGDSAMYLCASSNRDRRTDTQYFGPGTRLTVL.

The chain carries TRBV9 and TRBJ1-2; possible D gene TRBD1, 5 bases. Trimming took off 0 bases at V and 6 bases at J, with 12 bases between the two ends. The germline CDR1 and CDR2 sequences are SGDLS and YYNGEE. The CDR3 spans 14 residues. CDR3 in DNA: TGTGCCAGCAGCGTAGCGGGAGGGGCGGATGGCTACACCTTC. This sequence encodes CASSVAGGADGYTF.

The chain recombines TRBV30 with TRBJ1-3; D uncertain. V was trimmed by 5 bases and J by 9 bases, leaving 11 bases between them. Germline values: CDR1 GTSNPN, CDR2 SVGIG (reference sequence). This CDR3 has 11 amino acids. This chain's CDR3 is CAWDAVGTIYF. DNA for the CDR3: TGTGCCTGGGACGCGGTTGGCACCATATATTTT.

The chain has TRBV6-1 and TRBJ2-1, with 10 bases that match TRBD2. This CDR3 spans 14 amino acids. Looked up from germline, CDR1 is MNHNS and CDR2 is SASEGT. V gave up 10 bases and J gave up 4 bases; unmatched junction bases: 7. The CDR3 spells CATPSGGDYNEQFF. DNA of the CDR3: TGTGCCACCCCTAGCGGGGGAGATTACAATGAGCAGTTCTTC.

V is TRBV4-1 and J is TRBJ1-5; D might be TRBD1 (5 bases). V dropped 5 bases and J dropped 7 bases, with 12 bases sitting between them. CDR3 length equals 13 residues. Germline CDR1 reads MGHRA; CDR2 reads YSYEKL. CDR3 DNA sequence: TGCGCCAGCAGCGAGATAAGGGACCAGCCCCAGCATTTT. It translates to CASSEIRDQPQHF.

V is TRBV2 and J is TRBJ1-2; no clear D. The CDR3 is 15 residues long. Germline-derived CDR1 and CDR2 are SNHLY and FYNNEI. Deletions cut 2 bases from V and 4 bases from J, with 14 bases between. As DNA, the CDR3 is TGTGCCAGCAGTGAAAATGCCCAGCGGGCCTATGGCTACACCTTC. Translation gives CASSENAQRAYGYTF.

The chain couples TRBV19 to TRBJ1-1; D uncertain. The CDR3 consists of 15 residues. Trimming shortened V by 3 bases and J by 0 bases, and 11 bases separated the two germline ends. Per the germline V gene, CDR1 is LNHDA and CDR2 is SQIVND (reference sequence). This chain's CDR3 is CASSITGRLNTEAFF. In DNA form, the CDR3 reads TGTGCCAGTAGTATTACCGGCAGACTGAACACTGAAGCTTTCTTT.

The chain has TRBV28 and TRBJ2-5; 8 bases match TRBD1. The CDR3 is 13 residues long. Germline CDR1 is MDHEN and CDR2 is SYDVKM. V was clipped by 5 bases and J by 4 bases; unmatched bases: 3. CDR3 in DNA: TGTGCCAGCAGTAAAGACAGGGGAGAGACCCAGTACTTC. It specifies CASSKDRGETQYF.